Listed below are T cell receptor beta chains from one sample, sequenced in a study of blood T cells in healthy people across ages. MiXCR was run by TCRdb on the 5' RACE reads, yielding one entry per CDR3 protein. The sample lists approximately 810,000 distinct CDR3 sequences; about 37% were seen once. The sequenced sample was blood. All receptors come from a man younger than 35 in good health. The CDR3 runs from the conserved cysteine through the conserved F or W. The D gene is left open where the match is weak. Size is stated for part of the rows, as once, few or many counts, or as a class when the clone is expanded.

CDR3nt: TGTGCCAGCAGTGAACTAGCGGGGAGCTCCTACGAGCAGTACTTC; CDR3aa: CASSELAGSSYEQYF; abundance: few; d_gene: TRBD2; j_gene: TRBJ2-7; v_gene: TRBV6-1
CDR3nt: TGTGCCAGCAGTTTAGGCAGCACTAGCAATCAGCCCCAGCATTTT; CDR3aa: CASSLGSTSNQPQHF; abundance: NA; d_gene: NA; j_gene: TRBJ1-5; v_gene: TRBV28
CDR3nt: TGCGCCAGCAGCCAAGATTACGGGGCGGTGAATTCACCCCTCCACTTT; CDR3aa: CASSQDYGAVNSPLHF; abundance: NA; d_gene: NA; j_gene: TRBJ1-6; v_gene: TRBV4-3
CDR3nt: TGTGCCAGCAGTTTTGACGGAGGTTTTGAGACCCAGTTCTTC; CDR3aa: CASSFDGGFETQFF; abundance: once; d_gene: NA; j_gene: TRBJ2-1; v_gene: TRBV12-3/TRBV12-4
CDR3nt: TGTGCCAGCAGCGAGGGACCGCCGGTTAGCTCCTACAATGAGCAGTTCTTC; CDR3aa: CASSEGPPVSSYNEQFF; abundance: NA; d_gene: NA; j_gene: TRBJ2-1; v_gene: TRBV6-1
CDR3nt: TGTGCCACCAGCAGAGATCGCGGGGCCTCGTACGAGCAGTACTTC; CDR3aa: CATSRDRGASYEQYF; abundance: NA; d_gene: NA; j_gene: TRBJ2-7; v_gene: TRBV15
CDR3nt: TGCAGTGCCCGCCCTGGGGGGCGGATTGATCAGCCCCAGCATTTT; CDR3aa: CSARPGGRIDQPQHF; abundance: few; d_gene: NA; j_gene: TRBJ1-5; v_gene: TRBV20-1
CDR3nt: TGTGCCACCAGTGATCGGACAGGGGGCCCCGACCAAGAGACCCAGTACTTC; CDR3aa: CATSDRTGGPDQETQYF; abundance: NA; d_gene: TRBD1; j_gene: TRBJ2-5; v_gene: TRBV24-1
CDR3nt: TGTGCCAGCAGCCAAGATCAGGGAGGGGATATAACTGAAGCTTTCTTT; CDR3aa: CASSQDQGGDITEAFF; abundance: once; d_gene: NA; j_gene: TRBJ1-1; v_gene: TRBV4-2
CDR3nt: TGCGCCAGCAGCTTGGAAAGAGGCACTGAAGCTTTCTTT; CDR3aa: CASSLERGTEAFF; abundance: many; d_gene: NA; j_gene: TRBJ1-1; v_gene: TRBV12-3/TRBV12-4
CDR3nt: TGCGCCAGCAGTGATATCAGGGGTCCCTCTGGCGAGCAGTACTTC; CDR3aa: CASSDIRGPSGEQYF; abundance: once; d_gene: NA; j_gene: TRBJ2-7; v_gene: TRBV5-1